This TCR beta chain was sequenced for a study of T cell repertoires in cytomegalovirus infection. Study background: Alongside well-studied HLA-B-restricted CMV epitopes, recently identified HLA-C-restricted CMV epitopes were also used. It was the public TCR beta signatures that indicated both CMV infection and matching HLA type. Findings and caveats of the study: HLA-C-restricted TCR beta clonotypes specific for CMV led the ex vivo response. Cumulative frequency (of public TCR beta family members) identified carriers of CMV plus the relevant HLA.

TCRdb recomputed calls from the reads with MiXCR, one row per CDR3 protein. In the table there are 200,000 or so distinct CDR3 sequences, about 39% of which are singletons. As for this clonotype: Its antigen is unknown.

The CDR3 is made up of 15 amino acids. The V end was cut by 2 bases, the J end by 5 bases, with 12 bases between. Germline values: CDR1 MDHEN, CDR2 SYDVKM. This material consisted of CD8+ T cells from cultured PBMCs, taken from culture after CMV antigen stimulation. J is TRBJ1-4 and V is TRBV28; tentatively, D is TRBD1 (5 bases). The receptor's source is a human donor in good health (CMV status not recorded). Some clones in this sample may be carry-over from other donors' samples. CDR3 protein: CASSLEGRRNEKLFF. The DNA of the CDR3 is TGTGCCAGCAGTTTAGAGGGGCGTAGGAATGAAAAACTGTTTTTT.